This TCR beta chain was identified in a study of blood T cell repertoires in COVID-19. Looking at the study overall: Italy, Spain and the United States were the sources of the convalescent and acute COVID-19 samples. T cells, B-cell-depleted T cells, or PBMCs provided the cDNA or gDNA that served as material.

Assay: immunoSEQ multiplex PCR; the TCRdb copy retains only in-frame clones and omits some. The table lists 25,000 to 40,000 clones, about 85% of them singletons, with around 17% in the top ten. The specimen sequenced was peripheral blood. This receptor was obtained from a woman aged 55-70 years with active COVID-19.

The CDR3 reads CASSLALVSNEQFF. CDR3 DNA sequence: TGTGCCAGCAGCTTAGCGCTAGTCAGCAATGAGCAGTTCTTC. The chain couples TRBV7-9 to TRBJ2-1; D uncertain. V was clipped by 0 bases and J by 6 bases, with 9 bases between them. The CDR3 runs to 14 residues. The germline V gene has CDR1 SEHNR and CDR2 FQNEAQ (reference sequence).